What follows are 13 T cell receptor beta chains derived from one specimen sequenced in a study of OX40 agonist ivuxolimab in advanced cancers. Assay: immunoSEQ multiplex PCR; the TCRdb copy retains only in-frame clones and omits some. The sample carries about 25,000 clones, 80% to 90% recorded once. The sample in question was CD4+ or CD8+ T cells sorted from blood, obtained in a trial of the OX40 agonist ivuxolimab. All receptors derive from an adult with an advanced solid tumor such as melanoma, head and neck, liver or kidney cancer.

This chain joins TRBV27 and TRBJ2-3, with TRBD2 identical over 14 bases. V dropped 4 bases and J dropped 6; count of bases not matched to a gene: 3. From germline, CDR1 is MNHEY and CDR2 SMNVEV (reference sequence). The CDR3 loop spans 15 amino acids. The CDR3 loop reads CASSWGLAGADTQYF. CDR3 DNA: TGTGCCAGCAGTTGGGGACTAGCGGGGGCTGATACGCAGTATTTT.

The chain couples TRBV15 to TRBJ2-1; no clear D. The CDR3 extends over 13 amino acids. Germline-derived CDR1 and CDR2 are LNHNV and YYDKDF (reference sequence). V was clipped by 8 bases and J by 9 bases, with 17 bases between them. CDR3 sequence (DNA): TGTGCCACCTCGAATACGGTTGACGCTGAGCAGTTCTTC. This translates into CATSNTVDAEQFF.

The CDR3 DNA reads TGTGCCAGCAGCTTTCAGTCCGAGCAGTACTTC. Protein: CASSFQSEQYF. This chain joins TRBV7-6 and TRBJ2-7; no firm D call. The CDR3 contains 11 residues. The germline V and J ends were trimmed by 3 bases and 6 bases, with 6 bases remaining between them. Germline CDR1 and CDR2: SGHVS and FNYEAQ.

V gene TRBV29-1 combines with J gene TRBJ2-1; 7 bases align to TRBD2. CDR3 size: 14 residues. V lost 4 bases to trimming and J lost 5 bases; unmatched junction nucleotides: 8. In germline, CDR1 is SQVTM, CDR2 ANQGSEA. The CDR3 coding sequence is TGCAGCGTTGCGGTGGGAGGGCCCGACAATGAGCAGTTCTTC. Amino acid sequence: CSVAVGGPDNEQFF.

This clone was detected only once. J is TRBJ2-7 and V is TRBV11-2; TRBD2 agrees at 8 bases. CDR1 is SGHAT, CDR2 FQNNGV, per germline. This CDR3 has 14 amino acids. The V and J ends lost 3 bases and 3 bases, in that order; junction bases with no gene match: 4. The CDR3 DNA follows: TGTGCCAGCAGCTTGGGTAGCGGGGTCTACGAGCAGTACTTC. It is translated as CASSLGSGVYEQYF. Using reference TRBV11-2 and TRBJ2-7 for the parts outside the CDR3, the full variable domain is EAGVAQSPRYKIIEKRQSVAFWCNPISGHATLYWYQQILGQGPKLLIQFQNNGVVDDSQLPKDRFSAERLKGVDSTLKIQPAKLEDSAVYLCASSLGSGVYEQYFGPGTRLTVT.

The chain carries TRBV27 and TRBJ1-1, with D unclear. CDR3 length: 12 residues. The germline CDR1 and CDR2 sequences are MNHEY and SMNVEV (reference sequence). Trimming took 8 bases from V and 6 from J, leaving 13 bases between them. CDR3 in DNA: TGTGCCAGCCGGAGAGGTCTCTCTGAAGCTTTCTTT. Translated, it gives CASRRGLSEAFF.

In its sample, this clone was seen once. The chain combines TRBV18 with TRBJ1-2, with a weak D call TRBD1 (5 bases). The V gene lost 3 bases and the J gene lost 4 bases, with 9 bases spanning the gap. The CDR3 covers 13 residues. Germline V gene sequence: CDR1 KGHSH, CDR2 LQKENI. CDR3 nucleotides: TGTGCCAGCTCACCGCAGGGTGTCTATGGCTACACCTTC. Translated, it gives CASSPQGVYGYTF.

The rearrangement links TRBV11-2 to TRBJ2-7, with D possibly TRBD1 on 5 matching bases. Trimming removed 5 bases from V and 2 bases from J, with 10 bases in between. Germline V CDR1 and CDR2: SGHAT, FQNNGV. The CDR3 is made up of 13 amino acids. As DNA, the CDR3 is TGTGCCAGCAGCCTCAGGACACCCTACGAGCAGTACTTC. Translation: CASSLRTPYEQYF.

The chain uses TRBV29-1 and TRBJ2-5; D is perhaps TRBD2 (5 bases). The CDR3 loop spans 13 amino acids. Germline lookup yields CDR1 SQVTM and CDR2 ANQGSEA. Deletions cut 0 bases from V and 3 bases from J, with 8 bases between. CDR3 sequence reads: CSVEDSGKETQYF. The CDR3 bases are TGCAGCGTTGAAGACTCGGGGAAAGAGACCCAGTACTTC.

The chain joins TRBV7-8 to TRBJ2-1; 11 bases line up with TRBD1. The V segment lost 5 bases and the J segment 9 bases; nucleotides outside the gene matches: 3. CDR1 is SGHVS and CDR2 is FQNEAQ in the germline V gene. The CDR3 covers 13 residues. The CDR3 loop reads CASSPGTGGEQFF. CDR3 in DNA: TGTGCCAGCAGCCCCGGGACAGGGGGTGAGCAGTTCTTC.

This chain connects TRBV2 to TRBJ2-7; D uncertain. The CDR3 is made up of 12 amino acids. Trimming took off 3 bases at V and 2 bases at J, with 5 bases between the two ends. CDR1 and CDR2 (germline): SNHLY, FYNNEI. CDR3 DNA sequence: TGTGCCAGCAGTGACGAAGCCTACGAGCAGTACTTC. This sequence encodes CASSDEAYEQYF.

CDR3 residues: CASRISGSYEQYF. The CDR3 DNA sequence: TGTGCCAGCAGGATTAGCGGGAGTTACGAGCAGTACTTC. This chain joins TRBV27 and TRBJ2-7; 9 bases line up with TRBD2. In germline, CDR1 is MNHEY, CDR2 SMNVEV (reference sequence). The CDR3 loop spans 13 amino acids. The ends lost 6 bases at V and 4 bases at J; junction bases unmatched: 4.

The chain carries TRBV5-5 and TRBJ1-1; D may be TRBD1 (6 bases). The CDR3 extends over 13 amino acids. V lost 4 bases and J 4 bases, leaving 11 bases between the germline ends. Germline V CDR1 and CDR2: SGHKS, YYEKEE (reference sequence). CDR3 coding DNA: TGTGCCAGCAGCAGGGACATCCCCACTGAAGCTTTCTTT. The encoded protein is CASSRDIPTEAFF.